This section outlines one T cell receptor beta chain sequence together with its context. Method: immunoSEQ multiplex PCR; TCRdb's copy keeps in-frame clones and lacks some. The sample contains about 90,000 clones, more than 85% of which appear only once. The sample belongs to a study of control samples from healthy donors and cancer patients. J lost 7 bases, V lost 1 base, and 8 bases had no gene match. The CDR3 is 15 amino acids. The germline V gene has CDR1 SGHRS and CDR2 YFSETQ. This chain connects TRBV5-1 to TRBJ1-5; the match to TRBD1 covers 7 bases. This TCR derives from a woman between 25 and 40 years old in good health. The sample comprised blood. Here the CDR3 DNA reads TGCGCCAGCAGCTTGTCGGGACAGCGGGAGCAGCCCCAGCATTTT. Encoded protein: CASSLSGQREQPQHF.